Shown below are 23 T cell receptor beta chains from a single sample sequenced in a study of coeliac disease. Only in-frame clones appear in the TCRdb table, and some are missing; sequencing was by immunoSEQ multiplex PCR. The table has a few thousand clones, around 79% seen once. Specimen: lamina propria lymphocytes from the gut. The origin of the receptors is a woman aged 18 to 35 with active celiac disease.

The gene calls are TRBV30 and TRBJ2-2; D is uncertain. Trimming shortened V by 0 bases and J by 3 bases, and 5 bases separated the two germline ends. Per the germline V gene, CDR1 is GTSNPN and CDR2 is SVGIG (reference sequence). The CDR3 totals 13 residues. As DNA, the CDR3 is TGTGCCTGGAGTGTATCTTACACCGGGGAGCTGTTTTTT. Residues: CAWSVSYTGELFF.

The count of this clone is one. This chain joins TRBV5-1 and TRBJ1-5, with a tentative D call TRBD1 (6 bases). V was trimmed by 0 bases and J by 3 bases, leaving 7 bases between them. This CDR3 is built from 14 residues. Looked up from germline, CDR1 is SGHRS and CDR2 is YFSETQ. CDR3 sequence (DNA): TGCGCCAGCAGCTTGGGGACAGACAATCAGCCCCAGCATTTT. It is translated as CASSLGTDNQPQHF.

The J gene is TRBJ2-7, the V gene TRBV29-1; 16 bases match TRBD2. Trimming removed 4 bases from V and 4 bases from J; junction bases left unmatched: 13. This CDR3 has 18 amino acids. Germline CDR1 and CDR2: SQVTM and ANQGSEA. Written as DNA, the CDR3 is TGCAGCGTTGGCGGGACTAGCGGGAGGGTCTTGCGTGGGTACGAGCAGTACTTC. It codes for CSVGGTSGRVLRGYEQYF.

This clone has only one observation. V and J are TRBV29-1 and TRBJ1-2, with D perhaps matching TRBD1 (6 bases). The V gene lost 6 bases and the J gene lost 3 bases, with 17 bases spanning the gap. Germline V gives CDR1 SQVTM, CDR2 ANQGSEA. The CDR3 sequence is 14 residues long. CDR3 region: CSVEGRGFDYGYTF. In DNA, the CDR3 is TGCAGCGTCGAGGGCAGGGGATTTGACTATGGCTACACCTTC.

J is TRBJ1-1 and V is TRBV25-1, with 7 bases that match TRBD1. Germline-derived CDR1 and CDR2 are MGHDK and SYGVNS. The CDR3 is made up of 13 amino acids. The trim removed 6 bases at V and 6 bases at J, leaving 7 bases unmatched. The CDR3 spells CASSGRGTSEAFF. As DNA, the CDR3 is TGTGCCAGCAGCGGCAGGGGGACGTCTGAAGCTTTCTTT.

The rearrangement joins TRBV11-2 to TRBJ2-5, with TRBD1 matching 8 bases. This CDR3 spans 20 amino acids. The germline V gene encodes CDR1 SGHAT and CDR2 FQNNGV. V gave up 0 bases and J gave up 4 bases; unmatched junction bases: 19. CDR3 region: CASSLEALSGQGRKGETQYF. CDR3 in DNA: TGTGCCAGCAGCTTAGAAGCTTTATCCGGACAGGGAAGGAAGGGAGAGACCCAGTACTTC.

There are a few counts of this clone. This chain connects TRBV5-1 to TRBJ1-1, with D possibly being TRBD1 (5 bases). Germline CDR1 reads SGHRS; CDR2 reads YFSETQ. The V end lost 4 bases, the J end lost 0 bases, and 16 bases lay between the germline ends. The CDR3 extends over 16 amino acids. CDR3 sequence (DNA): TGCGCCAGCAGCCCCGATGGGGGGACTATGAACACTGAAGCTTTCTTT. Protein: CASSPDGGTMNTEAFF.

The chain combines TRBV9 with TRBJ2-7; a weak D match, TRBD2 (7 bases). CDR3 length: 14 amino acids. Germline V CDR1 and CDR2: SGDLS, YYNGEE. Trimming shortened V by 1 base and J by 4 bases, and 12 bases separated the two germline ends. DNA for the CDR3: TGTGCCAGCAGCGTATGGGGGGGGGCTTACGAGCAGTACTTC. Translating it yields CASSVWGGAYEQYF.

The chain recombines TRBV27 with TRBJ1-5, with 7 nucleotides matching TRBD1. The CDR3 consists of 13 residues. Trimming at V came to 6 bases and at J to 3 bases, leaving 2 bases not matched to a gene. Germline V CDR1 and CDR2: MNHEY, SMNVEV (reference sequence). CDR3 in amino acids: CASRQGHNQPQHF. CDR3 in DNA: TGTGCCAGCAGACAGGGGCACAATCAGCCCCAGCATTTT.

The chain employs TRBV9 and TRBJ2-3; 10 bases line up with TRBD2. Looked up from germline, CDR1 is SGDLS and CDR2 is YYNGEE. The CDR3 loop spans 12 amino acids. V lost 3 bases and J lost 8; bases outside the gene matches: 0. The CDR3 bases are TGTGCCAGCAGCGCTAGCGGGGGTACGCAGTATTTT. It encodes CASSASGGTQYF.

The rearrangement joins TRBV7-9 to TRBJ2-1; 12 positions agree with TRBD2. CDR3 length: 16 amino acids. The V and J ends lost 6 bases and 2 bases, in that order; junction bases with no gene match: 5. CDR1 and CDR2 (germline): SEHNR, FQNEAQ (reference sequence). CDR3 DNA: TGTGCCAGCAGTGGGACTAGCGGGCCCCCCTACAATGAGCAGTTCTTC. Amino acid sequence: CASSGTSGPPYNEQFF.

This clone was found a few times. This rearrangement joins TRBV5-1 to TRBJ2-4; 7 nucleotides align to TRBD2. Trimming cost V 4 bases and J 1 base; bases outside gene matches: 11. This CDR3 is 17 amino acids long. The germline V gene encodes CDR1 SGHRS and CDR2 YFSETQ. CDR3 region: CASSPGRGEGAKNIQYF. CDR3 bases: TGCGCCAGCAGCCCGGGAAGAGGGGAGGGGGCCAAAAACATTCAGTACTTC.

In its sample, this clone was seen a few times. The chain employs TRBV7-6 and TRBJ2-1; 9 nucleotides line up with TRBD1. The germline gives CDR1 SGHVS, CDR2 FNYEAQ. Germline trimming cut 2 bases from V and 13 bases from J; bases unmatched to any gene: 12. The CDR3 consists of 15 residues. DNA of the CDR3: TGTGCCAGCAGCTTATACCTCCCGGGACAGGGTTCACAGTTCTTC. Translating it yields CASSLYLPGQGSQFF.

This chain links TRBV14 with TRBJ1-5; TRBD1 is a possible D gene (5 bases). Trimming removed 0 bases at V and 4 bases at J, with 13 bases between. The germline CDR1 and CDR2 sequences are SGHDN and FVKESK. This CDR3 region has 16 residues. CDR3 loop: CASSQDIADKNQPQHF. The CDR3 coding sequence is TGTGCCAGCAGCCAAGATATTGCGGACAAAAATCAGCCCCAGCATTTT.

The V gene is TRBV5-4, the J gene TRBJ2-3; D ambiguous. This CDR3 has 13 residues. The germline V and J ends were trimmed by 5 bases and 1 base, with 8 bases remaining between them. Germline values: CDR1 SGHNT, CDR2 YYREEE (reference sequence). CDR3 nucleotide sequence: TGTGCCAGCAGGTCCCTTCGCACAGATACGCAGTATTTT. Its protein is CASRSLRTDTQYF.

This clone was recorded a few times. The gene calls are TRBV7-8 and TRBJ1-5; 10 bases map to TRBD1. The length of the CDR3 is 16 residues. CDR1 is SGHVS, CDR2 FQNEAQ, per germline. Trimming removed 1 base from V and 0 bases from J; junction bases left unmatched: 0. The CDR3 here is CASSLGDRGSNQPQHF. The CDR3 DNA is TGTGCCAGCAGCTTAGGGGACAGGGGTAGCAATCAGCCCCAGCATTTT.

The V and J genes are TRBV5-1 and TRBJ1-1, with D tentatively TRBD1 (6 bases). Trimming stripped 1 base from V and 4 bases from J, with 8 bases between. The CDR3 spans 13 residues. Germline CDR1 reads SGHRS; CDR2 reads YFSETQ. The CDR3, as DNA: TGCGCCAGCAGCTTGTCCAGGGGCACTGAAGCTTTCTTT. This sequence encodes CASSLSRGTEAFF.

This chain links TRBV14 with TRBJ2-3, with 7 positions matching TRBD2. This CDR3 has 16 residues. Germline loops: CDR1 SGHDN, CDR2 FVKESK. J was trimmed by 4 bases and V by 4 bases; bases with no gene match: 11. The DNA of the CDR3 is TGTGCCAGCAGCCTCCCAACGGGCGGGAGTGCAGATACGCAGTATTTT. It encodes CASSLPTGGSADTQYF.

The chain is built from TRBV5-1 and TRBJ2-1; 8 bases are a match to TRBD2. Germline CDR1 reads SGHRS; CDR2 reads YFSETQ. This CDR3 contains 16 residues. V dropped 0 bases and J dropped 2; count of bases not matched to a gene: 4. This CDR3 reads CASSLVSGTTYNEQFF. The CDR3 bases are TGCGCCAGCAGCTTGGTTAGCGGGACCACCTACAATGAGCAGTTCTTC.

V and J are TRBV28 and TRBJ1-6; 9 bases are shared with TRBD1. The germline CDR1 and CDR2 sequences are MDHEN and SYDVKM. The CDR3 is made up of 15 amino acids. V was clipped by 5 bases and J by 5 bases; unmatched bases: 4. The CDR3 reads CASSAGDRDNSPLHF. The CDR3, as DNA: TGTGCCAGCAGTGCCGGGGACAGGGATAATTCACCCCTCCACTTT.

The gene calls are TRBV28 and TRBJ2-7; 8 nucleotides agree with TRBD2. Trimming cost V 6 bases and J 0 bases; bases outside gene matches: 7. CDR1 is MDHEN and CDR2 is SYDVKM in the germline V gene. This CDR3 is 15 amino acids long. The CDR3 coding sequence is TGTGCCAGCAGAACTGAGCGGGAGAACTCCTACGAGCAGTACTTC. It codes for CASRTERENSYEQYF.

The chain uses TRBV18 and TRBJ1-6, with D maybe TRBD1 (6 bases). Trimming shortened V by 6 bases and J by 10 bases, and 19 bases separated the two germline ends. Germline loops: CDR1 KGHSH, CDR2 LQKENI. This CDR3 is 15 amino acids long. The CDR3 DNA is TGTGCCAGCTCGTCGATACAGGGAAACGGATCACCCCTCCACTTT. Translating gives CASSSIQGNGSPLHF.

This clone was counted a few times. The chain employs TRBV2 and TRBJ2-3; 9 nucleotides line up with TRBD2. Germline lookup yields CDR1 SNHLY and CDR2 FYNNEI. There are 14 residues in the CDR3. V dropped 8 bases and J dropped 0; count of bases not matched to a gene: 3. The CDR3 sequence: CASGLAGSTDTQYF. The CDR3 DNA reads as TGTGCCAGCGGTCTAGCGGGAAGCACAGATACGCAGTATTTT. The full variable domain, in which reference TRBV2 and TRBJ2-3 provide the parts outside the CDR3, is EPEVTQTPSHQVTQMGQEVILRCVPISNHLYFYWYRQILGQKVEFLVSFYNNEISEKSEIFDDQFSVERPDGSNFTLKIRSTKLEDSAMYFCASGLAGSTDTQYFGPGTRLTVL.